This TCR beta chain was sequenced in a study of vaccination and CD4 T cells after COVID-19. Background on the study: Two of the convalescents were Hispanic, and the group consisted of six males and four females. The stimulus for the cells was overlapping spike peptides derived from SARS-CoV-2, HCoV-NL63, HCoV-OC43 and HCoV-229E.

Treatment: roughly 10-day PBMC culture with coronavirus spike peptide pools or control peptides (ViraFEST assay). ViraFEST grew antigen-specific T cells using peptide pools, then sequenced TCRs. At both days 3 and 7, half the medium was replaced with fresh IL-2 medium. The V gene's germline CDR1 is LGHDT and CDR2 YNNKEL (reference sequence). V dropped 4 bases and J dropped 5; count of bases not matched to a gene: 5. This CDR3 has 15 amino acids. Cultured CD4+ T cell DNA underwent sequencing with the Oncomine TCR Beta short-read assay. One entry per CDR3 protein results from TCRdb running MiXCR on the PCR reads. The sample has 4,000 to 4,500 distinct CDR3 sequences; 20% are singletons. This clonotype has a handful of counts. Its antigen is undetermined.

The sequence came from a human donor who had recovered from COVID-19. This rearrangement joins TRBV3-1 to TRBJ2-5; the match to TRBD2 covers 12 bases. Input material: CD4+ T cells from blood, cultured in vitro. The CDR3 DNA follows: TGTGCCAGCAGCCGTAGACTAGCGGGGGTGGAGACCCAGTACTTC. It translates to CASSRRLAGVETQYF.